This T cell receptor (beta chain) was sequenced during a study of blood T cell repertoires in COVID-19. The overall study: PBMCs, B-cell-depleted T cells, or T cells provided the cDNA or gDNA that made up the material.

Some clones are missing from TCRdb's copy, which holds only in-frame ones; the method was immunoSEQ multiplex PCR. The repertoire holds about 230,000 clones, over 70% seen once, with about 7.4% in the top ten. CDR3 size: 16 residues. CDR1 and CDR2 from the germline V gene are LNHDA and SQIVND (reference sequence). Between the trimmed V and J ends, which lost 1 base and 2 bases, there was a span of 12 bases. The V call is TRBV19, the J call TRBJ1-5, with D maybe TRBD1 (6 bases). The sequencing input was peripheral blood. The origin of this receptor is a woman older than 75 with acute or convalescent COVID-19. For the CDR3, the DNA is TGTGCCAGTAGTATAGCATTTCGGACAGGCAATCAGCCCCAGCATTTT. Encoded protein: CASSIAFRTGNQPQHF.